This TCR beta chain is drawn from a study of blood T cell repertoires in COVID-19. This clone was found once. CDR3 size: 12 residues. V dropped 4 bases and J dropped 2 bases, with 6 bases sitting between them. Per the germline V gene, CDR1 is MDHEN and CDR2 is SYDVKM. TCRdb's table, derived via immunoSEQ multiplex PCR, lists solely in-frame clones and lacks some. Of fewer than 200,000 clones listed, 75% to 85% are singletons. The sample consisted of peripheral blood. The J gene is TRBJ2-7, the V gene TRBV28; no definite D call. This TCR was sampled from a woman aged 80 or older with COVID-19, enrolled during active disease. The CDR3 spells CASSSPTYEQYF. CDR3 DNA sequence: TGTGCCAGCAGTTCACCTACCTACGAGCAGTACTTC.